This TCR beta chain was found in a study of T cells after yellow fever vaccination (dated by TCRdb to 2018 to 2020). Context from the whole study: The SMART-Seq v4 Ultra Low Input RNA kit was used to prepare libraries from fractions with low cell numbers. To follow T-cell clones before and after both primary and booster YFV17D yellow fever vaccination, bulk TCR alpha and beta repertoires underwent longitudinal sequencing. Two healthy male donors, one aged 18 to 30 and one aged 30 to 39 years, were included in the cohort. Blood was drawn at multiple timepoints before and after primary and secondary immunization, with bulk PBMC replicates and cell subsets isolated.

A word on this clonotype: Its binding antigen is unknown. No much larger clone exists at a distance of one base, and base qualities are not known.

Overall results and qualifications from the work: The secondary T-cell response was found to be weaker but faster than the primary response, with a peak reached on day 5 rather than on day 15. A small share of clonotypes was detected in both CD4 and CD8 compartments, with the overlap likely arising from convergent recombination. Most clones expanded after primary vaccination were re-detected after the booster (almost 97% of CD4 and 88% of CD8), suggesting broad memory maintenance. Because the study included only a couple of donors, the extent to which the findings can be generalized is limited. Computational filtering was needed because FACS-sorted repertoires could contain abundant contaminating clonotypes from the bulk population.

This specimen's treatment or condition label, interpreted: live attenuated yellow fever vaccine strain. At every blood-draw timepoint, two biological replicates of bulk PBMCs were collected. PBMCs were isolated from peripheral blood using a standard Ficoll-Paque protocol. RNA was extracted with TriZol from bulk PBMCs, CD4 and CD8 fractions, and dextramer-positive and dextramer-negative fractions. In the germline V gene, CDR1 corresponds to SGHRS and CDR2 to YFSETQ. The CDR3 holds 20 amino acids from the cysteine to the phenylalanine. The DNA shown is the 60-base CDR3, in frame from base 1. Relative to germline, V is missing 1 base and J is missing 3 bases, with 16 bases of the junction outside any gene match. TCR cDNA was synthesized by 5'RACE template switching, which introduced a universal primer site and unique molecular identifiers. Priming for cDNA synthesis came from both the TCR alpha and TCR beta constant segments. Library amplification involved two PCR steps, and the second step added sample barcodes and sequencing adapters. Libraries were sequenced on Illumina HiSeq 2500 (2x100 bp) or NovaSeq (2x150 bp). The authors' analysis ran thus. Reads were demultiplexed and collapsed into UMI consensus sequences with MIGEC, and V(D)J alignment was performed with MiXCR. Clonotypes responding to the vaccine were identified with edgeR on replicate PBMC samples, with the criteria of FDR below 0.01 and a log2 fold change above 5 up to day 15. Each bulk clonotype received a CD4 or CD8 identity based on whether the sequenced CD4 or CD8 repertoire contained that clonotype at higher abundance. TCRdb reran the public reads through fastp at Q25 and MiXCR, keeping productive beta chains. Each CDR3 protein gets just one entry, which takes the most common genes and DNA from the rows behind it. The V and J calls here are based on TCRdb, not the publication. Present in this sample are around 590,000 distinct CDR3 sequences, 9% to 15% of which were seen just once. The top ten hold more than 13% of the sample.

The chain joins TRBV5-1 to TRBJ2-1, with 10 bases aligning to TRBD2. The sample was PBMCs, taken on the day of the yellow fever booster vaccination. This TCR derives from a man aged 25 to 40 who received the YFV17D yellow fever vaccine. The sequenced DNA is TGCGCCAGCAGCTTGATTGGGCTAGCGGGAGATAGGGTGGGCTACAATGAGCAGTTCTTC. Translated, this is CASSLIGLAGDRVGYNEQFF. The full variable domain, completed from the reference TRBV5-1 and TRBJ2-1 proteins outside the CDR3, reads KAGVTQTPRYLIKTRGQQVTLSCSPISGHRSVSWYQQTPGQGLQFLFEYFSETQRNKGNFPGRFSGRQFSNSRSEMNVSTLELGDSALYLCASSLIGLAGDRVGYNEQFFGPGTRLTVL.